This T cell receptor beta chain was identified in a study of regulatory dendritic cells for organ transplantation. TCRdb keeps only in-frame clones here, not all; method: immunoSEQ multiplex PCR. The sample records roughly 27,000 clones, roughly 84% being singletons. Study findings and constraints: Regulatory dendritic cells appeared to expand memory CD8+ clones less than mature ones. Among resting subsets, memory CD8+ cells contained the most alloreactive clonotypes. Alloreactive memory CD8+ T cell pools varied considerably between individuals.

Of note for this clone: What it binds is not known.

Naive CD45RA+ and memory CD45RO+ CD4+ or CD8+ T cells were FACS-sorted. The sequence was obtained from a human donor in good health. Sequencing was done on a sample of naive CD8+ T cells from blood. The sample's subset: CD45RA+ naive T cells.

DNA of the CDR3: TGCAGCGTCCCTGGGGAAGCGCGGGGGGGCACAGATACGCAGTATTTT. As protein: CSVPGEARGGTDTQYF. The rearrangement joins TRBV29-1 to TRBJ2-3; 8 bases map to TRBD2. J was trimmed by 1 base and V by 6 bases; bases with no gene match: 12. The CDR3 extends over 16 amino acids. Germline CDR1 and CDR2: SQVTM and ANQGSEA.